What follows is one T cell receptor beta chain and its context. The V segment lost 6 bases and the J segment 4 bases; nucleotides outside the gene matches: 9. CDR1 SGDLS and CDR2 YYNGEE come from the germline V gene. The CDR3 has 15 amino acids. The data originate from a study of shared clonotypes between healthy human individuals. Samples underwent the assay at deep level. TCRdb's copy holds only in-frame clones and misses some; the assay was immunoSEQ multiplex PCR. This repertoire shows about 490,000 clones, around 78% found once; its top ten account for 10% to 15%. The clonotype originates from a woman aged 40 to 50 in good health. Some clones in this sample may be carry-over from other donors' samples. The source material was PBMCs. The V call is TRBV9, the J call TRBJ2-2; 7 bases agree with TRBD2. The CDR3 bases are TGTGCCAGCACCCGGGGGAGGGGAAGCACCGGGGAGCTGTTTTTT. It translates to CASTRGRGSTGELFF.